These 17 T cell receptor beta chains share one sample of origin, sequenced in a study of shared clonotypes between healthy human individuals. Sequencing was performed with immunoSEQ multiplex PCR; in TCRdb, only in-frame clones are kept and a portion is missing. The repertoire holds roughly 1.5 million clones, with under 99% as singletons. The sequencing input was naive CD4+ T cells sorted from blood. Subset indicated: CD45RA+ positively selected. The receptors derive from a young man in good health.

The V and J genes are TRBV7-6 and TRBJ1-1; possibly TRBD1 for D (6 bases). V gave up 2 bases and J gave up 0 bases, with 22 bases separating them. This CDR3 region has 19 residues. Germline loops: CDR1 SGHVS, CDR2 FNYEAQ. In DNA, the CDR3 is TGTGCCAGCAGCTTATTTGGGTGGAGTGACGGACAGCTGAACACTGAAGCTTTCTTT. It translates to CASSLFGWSDGQLNTEAFF.

J is TRBJ1-1 and V is TRBV28; D not certain. Germline V lookup: CDR1 MDHEN, CDR2 SYDVKM. V lost 3 bases and J 9 bases, leaving 14 bases between the germline ends. CDR3 size: 13 residues. The CDR3 loop is CASSFTLQHQAFF. Written as DNA, the CDR3 is TGTGCCAGCAGTTTCACCCTACAGCATCAAGCTTTCTTT.

V is TRBV9 and J is TRBJ2-1; tentatively, D is TRBD2 (6 bases). CDR3 length equals 15 residues. The germline V gene has CDR1 SGDLS and CDR2 YYNGEE. Trimming removed 1 base from V and 4 bases from J, with 12 bases in between. CDR3 coding DNA: TGTGCCAGCAGCGTACGGAGGGAGAGTTACAATGAGCAGTTCTTC. Amino acid sequence: CASSVRRESYNEQFF. Full variable domain (outside the CDR3, taken from reference TRBV9 and TRBJ2-1): DSGVTQTPKHLITATGQRVTLRCSPRSGDLSVYWYQQSLDQGLQFLIQYYNGEERAKGNILERFSAQQFPDLHSELNLSSLELGDSALYFCASSVRRESYNEQFFGPGTRLTVL.

The chain links TRBV25-1 to TRBJ1-5, with D unresolved. The CDR3 totals 13 residues. The germline V gene has CDR1 MGHDK and CDR2 SYGVNS. The V and J ends lost 0 bases and 10 bases respectively, with 10 bases between them. CDR3 in DNA: TGTGCCAGCAGTGAATATGGGGTTGGACCCCAGCATTTT. Protein: CASSEYGVGPQHF.

This clone was detected only once. The chain is built from TRBV6-1 and TRBJ1-5; no firm D call. CDR3 length equals 13 residues. CDR1 is MNHNS, CDR2 SASEGT, per germline. The germline V and J ends were trimmed by 5 bases and 3 bases, with 8 bases remaining between them. CDR3 in amino acids: CASSRGYNQPQHF. The DNA for the CDR3 is TGTGCCAGCAGTCGGGGATACAATCAGCCCCAGCATTTT.

This clone has only one observation. V usage is TRBV7-8 and J usage is TRBJ1-5; 8 bases match TRBD1. This CDR3 is built from 14 residues. The junction had 3 bases not matched to a gene; V was cut back by 4 bases and J by 4 bases. Per germline, CDR1 SGHVS and CDR2 FQNEAQ. The CDR3 sequence is CASSSRQGNQPQHF. Here the CDR3 DNA reads TGTGCCAGCAGCTCTAGACAGGGGAATCAGCCCCAGCATTTT.

The CDR3 sequence: CAIRKQGPSYEQYF. The CDR3 DNA reads as TGTGCCATCAGAAAACAGGGCCCATCCTACGAGCAGTACTTC. The chain is built from TRBV10-3 and TRBJ2-7; D may be TRBD1 (6 bases). Germline V gene data show CDR1 as ENHRY and CDR2 as SYGVKD. With 6 bases removed from V and 1 base from J, the gap between germline ends came to 13 bases. The CDR3 extends over 14 amino acids.

This chain connects TRBV18 to TRBJ2-3; 9 bases map to TRBD2. The CDR3 is 15 residues long. The germline V gene encodes CDR1 KGHSH and CDR2 LQKENI. Trimming took 2 bases from V and 7 from J; bases not matched to a gene: 7. The chain's CDR3 is CASSPRAGGPYTQYF. CDR3 sequence (DNA): TGTGCCAGCTCACCAAGGGCGGGAGGGCCCTATACGCAGTATTTT. Using reference TRBV18 and TRBJ2-3 for the parts outside the CDR3, the full variable domain is NAGVMQNPRHLVRRRGQEARLRCSPMKGHSHVYWYRQLPEEGLKFMVYLQKENIIDESGMPKERFSAEFPKEGPSILRIQQVVRGDSAAYFCASSPRAGGPYTQYFGPGTRLTVL.

The chain couples TRBV5-1 to TRBJ1-1; TRBD1 matches at 9 bases. V lost 2 bases and J lost 4; bases outside the gene matches: 0. The CDR3 length is 13 residues. Germline V CDR1 and CDR2: SGHRS, YFSETQ. Here the CDR3 reads CASSLQGATEAFF. The CDR3 DNA is TGCGCCAGCAGCTTACAGGGGGCCACTGAAGCTTTCTTT.

The J gene is TRBJ1-5, the V gene TRBV6-6; tentative D call: TRBD1 (5 bases). Trimming shortened V by 2 bases and J by 3 bases, and 11 bases separated the two germline ends. CDR3 length: 15 amino acids. Germline CDR1 and CDR2: MNHNY and SVGAGI (reference sequence). Written as DNA, the CDR3 is TGTGCCAGCAGTTACGGGCAGGGTCTCAATCAGCCCCAGCATTTT. It translates to CASSYGQGLNQPQHF.

The chain employs TRBV4-2 and TRBJ2-1; TRBD2 agrees at 11 bases. With 0 bases clipped from V and 7 bases from J, the junction kept 20 bases outside the gene matches. Germline V gene lookup returns CDR1 LGHNA and CDR2 YNFKEQ. The CDR3 totals 21 residues. CDR3 protein: CASSQDSQGLAGLHSTNEQFF. In DNA, the CDR3 is TGTGCCAGCAGCCAAGATTCTCAAGGACTAGCGGGTCTCCACAGCACTAATGAGCAGTTCTTC.

The chain employs TRBV19 and TRBJ1-4; D is perhaps TRBD1 (5 bases). Germline assignment: CDR1 LNHDA and CDR2 SQIVND (reference sequence). V was shortened by 3 bases and J by 5 bases, with 13 bases between the two germline ends. This CDR3 is built from 15 residues. CDR3 DNA sequence: TGTGCCAGTAGTATTCGGAGGGCAGGGAATGAAAAACTGTTTTTT. Its translation: CASSIRRAGNEKLFF.

The rearrangement links TRBV29-1 to TRBJ2-4, with D possibly being TRBD1 (6 bases). The CDR3 spans 12 residues. Germline assignment: CDR1 SQVTM and CDR2 ANQGSEA. With 5 bases removed from V and 7 bases from J, the gap between germline ends came to 12 bases. CDR3 DNA sequence: TGCAGCGTTCTGGGGGCCGACAACATTCAGTACTTC. It yields the protein CSVLGADNIQYF. Full variable domain (missing parts from reference TRBV29-1 and TRBJ2-4): SAVISQKPSRDICQRGTSLTIQCQVDSQVTMMFWYRQQPGQSLTLIATANQGSEATYESGFVIDKFPISRPNLTFSTLTVSNMSPEDSSIYLCSVLGADNIQYFGAGTRLSVL.

The chain couples TRBV27 to TRBJ2-7, with D tentatively TRBD1 or TRBD2 (5 bases each). Germline V gene sequence: CDR1 MNHEY, CDR2 SMNVEV (reference sequence). V lost 2 bases to trimming and J lost 2 bases, with 13 bases between them. The CDR3 totals 15 residues. CDR3 residues: CASSLDSRDPYEQYF. CDR3 DNA sequence: TGTGCCAGCAGTTTAGATAGCAGGGACCCCTACGAGCAGTACTTC.

The rearrangement uses TRBV19 and TRBJ2-3; TRBD2 aligns across 14 bases. J was trimmed by 1 base and V by 7 bases; bases with no gene match: 13. CDR1 is LNHDA and CDR2 is SQIVND in the germline V gene (reference sequence). The CDR3 is made up of 19 amino acids. The CDR3 is CASKERLAGGVSGTDTQYF. Here the CDR3 DNA reads TGTGCCAGTAAGGAGAGACTAGCGGGAGGGGTTTCTGGCACAGATACGCAGTATTTT.

This clone was recorded only once. The same CDR3 can be traced to other DNA sequences in this sample. The chain is built from TRBV5-1 and TRBJ2-7; no firm D call. This CDR3 is 13 amino acids long. Germline CDR1 SGHRS, CDR2 YFSETQ. V lost 0 bases, J lost 0 bases, and 4 bases lay in between. This CDR3 is CASSLAASYEQYF. The CDR3 DNA reads TGCGCCAGCAGCTTGGCAGCCTCCTACGAGCAGTACTTC.

The V gene is TRBV11-2, the J gene TRBJ2-1; D is possibly TRBD2 (6 bases). CDR1 SGHAT and CDR2 FQNNGV come from the germline V gene. Trimming pared 4 bases from V and 6 bases from J, leaving 22 bases between. The CDR3 runs to 17 residues. The CDR3 nucleotides read TGTGCCAGCAGCTCCTATGGGGGTGTGGGACTTTTCAATGAGCAGTTCTTC. Amino acids: CASSSYGGVGLFNEQFF. Looking up the rest from reference TRBV11-2 and TRBJ2-1 gives the full variable domain: EAGVAQSPRYKIIEKRQSVAFWCNPISGHATLYWYQQILGQGPKLLIQFQNNGVVDDSQLPKDRFSAERLKGVDSTLKIQPAKLEDSAVYLCASSSYGGVGLFNEQFFGPGTRLTVL.